This T cell receptor beta chain was recovered during a study of cytomegalovirus exposure and HLA in healthy donors. Trimming removed 7 bases at V and 0 bases at J, with 10 bases between. This CDR3 region has 14 residues. The germline V gene has CDR1 SNHLY and CDR2 FYNNEI. Study results and limitations: The authors confirmed in vitro that a few CMV-associated chains were specific for CMV antigens.

Clones were read by immunoSEQ multiplex PCR, and TCRdb kept only the in-frame ones, dropping some. The data contain 130,000 to 150,000 clones, 85% to 90% of them singletons. As regards this clone: Its antigen is unidentified.

The TCR sequence derives from a woman in her late teens or twenties in good health and CMV-seropositive. The chain has TRBV2 and TRBJ2-4; D is perhaps TRBD2 (5 bases). The source material was PBMCs. The CDR3 coding sequence is TGTGCCAGCATGATCGGGGTAGCCAAAAACATTCAGTACTTC. This encodes CASMIGVAKNIQYF.